This T cell receptor (beta chain) was documented in a study of early T cells in non-severe SARS-CoV-2 infection. Across the study: The study sequenced bulk RNA from unsorted whole blood, with chains unpaired.

Overall study findings and caveats: Reliance on VDJdb matching favored anti-spike CD8 responses; private and CD4 specificities were missed.

The CDR3 consists of 14 residues. CDR1 is LNHDA, CDR2 SQIVND, per germline (reference sequence). V was pared by 7 bases and J by 0 bases, with 11 bases between. Tagging with unique molecular identifiers was applied to individual cDNA molecules. One entry per CDR3 protein results from TCRdb running MiXCR on the 5' RACE reads. The sample records approximately 70,000 distinct CDR3 sequences, around 12% being singletons. Turning to this clonotype: Its target is unknown.

The TCR originated in an adult who was a healthcare worker with PCR-confirmed SARS-CoV-2 infection or an uninfected control (not recorded which). This chain joins TRBV19 and TRBJ2-3; TRBD2 might be the D (5 bases). The material sequenced was whole blood. CDR3 residues: CASMRRGSTDTQYF. In DNA, the CDR3 is TGTGCCAGTATGAGGCGCGGGAGCACAGATACGCAGTATTTT. Using reference TRBV19 and TRBJ2-3 for the parts outside the CDR3, the full variable domain is DGGITQSPKYLFRKEGQNVTLSCEQNLNHDAMYWYRQDPGQGLRLIYYSQIVNDFQKGDIAEGYSVSREKKESFPLTVTSAQKNPTAFYLCASMRRGSTDTQYFGPGTRLTVL.